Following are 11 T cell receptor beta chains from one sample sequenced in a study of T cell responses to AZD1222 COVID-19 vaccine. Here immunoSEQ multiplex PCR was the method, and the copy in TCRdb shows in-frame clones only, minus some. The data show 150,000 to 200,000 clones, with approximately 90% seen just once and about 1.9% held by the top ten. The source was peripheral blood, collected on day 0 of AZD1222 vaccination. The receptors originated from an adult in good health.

The CDR3 DNA sequence: TGCGCCAGCAGTGAACTCAGGCCAGCGGGGTACGAGCAGTACTTC. This encodes CASSELRPAGYEQYF. The rearrangement joins TRBV10-2 to TRBJ2-7, with TRBD2 matching over 7 bases. Germline CDR1 and CDR2: WSHSY and SAAADI. After removal of 3 bases from V and 4 bases from J, the junction contained 9 bases not matched to a gene. The CDR3 contains 15 residues.

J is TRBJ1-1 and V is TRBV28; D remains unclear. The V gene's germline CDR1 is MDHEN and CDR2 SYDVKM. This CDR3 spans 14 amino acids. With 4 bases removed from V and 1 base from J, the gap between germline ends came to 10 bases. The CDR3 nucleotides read TGTGCCAGCAGTTCACCTGGAGGGAACACTGAAGCTTTCTTT. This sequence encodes CASSSPGGNTEAFF.

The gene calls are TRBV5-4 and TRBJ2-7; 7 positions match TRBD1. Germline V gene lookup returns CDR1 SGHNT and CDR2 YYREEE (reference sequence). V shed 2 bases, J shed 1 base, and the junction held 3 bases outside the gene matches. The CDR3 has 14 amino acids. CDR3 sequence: CASSLGTVSYEQYF. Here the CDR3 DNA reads TGTGCCAGCAGCTTAGGGACAGTTTCCTACGAGCAGTACTTC.

CDR3 bases: TGTGCCAGCTCACCACCCCACAGGGTCGCTGAAGCTTTCTTT. Its protein is CASSPPHRVAEAFF. J is TRBJ1-1 and V is TRBV18; D is perhaps TRBD1 (6 bases). The germline V gene has CDR1 KGHSH and CDR2 LQKENI. There are 14 residues in the CDR3. The ends were cut back, 0 bases at V and 6 bases at J, with 11 bases in the middle. The full variable domain, in which reference TRBV18 and TRBJ1-1 provide the parts outside the CDR3, is NAGVMQNPRHLVRRRGQEARLRCSPMKGHSHVYWYRQLPEEGLKFMVYLQKENIIDESGMPKERFSAEFPKEGPSILRIQQVVRGDSAAYFCASSPPHRVAEAFFGQGTRLTVV.

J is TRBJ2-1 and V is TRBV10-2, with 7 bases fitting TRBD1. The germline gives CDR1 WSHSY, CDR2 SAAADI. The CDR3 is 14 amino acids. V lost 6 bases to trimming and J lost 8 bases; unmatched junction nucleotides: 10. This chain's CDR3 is CASRDNQGVDEQFF. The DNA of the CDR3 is TGCGCCAGCAGGGACAATCAGGGGGTGGATGAGCAGTTCTTC.

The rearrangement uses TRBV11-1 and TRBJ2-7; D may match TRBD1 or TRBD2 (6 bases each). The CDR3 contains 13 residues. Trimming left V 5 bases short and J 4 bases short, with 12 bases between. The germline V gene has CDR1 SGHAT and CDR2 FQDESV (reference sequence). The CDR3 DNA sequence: TGTGCCAGCAGCCTAGGGGGGATATACGAGCAGTACTTC. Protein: CASSLGGIYEQYF.

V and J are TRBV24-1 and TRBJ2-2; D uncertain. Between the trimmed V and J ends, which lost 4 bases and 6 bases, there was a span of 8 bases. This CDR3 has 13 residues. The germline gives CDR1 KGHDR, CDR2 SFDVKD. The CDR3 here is CATSEISAGELFF. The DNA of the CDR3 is TGTGCCACCAGTGAGATTTCGGCCGGGGAGCTGTTTTTT.

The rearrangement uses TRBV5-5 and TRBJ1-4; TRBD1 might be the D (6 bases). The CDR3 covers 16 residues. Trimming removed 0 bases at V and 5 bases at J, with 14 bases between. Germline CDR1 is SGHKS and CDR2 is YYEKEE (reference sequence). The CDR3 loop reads CASSLGMEGVNEKLFF. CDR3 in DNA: TGTGCCAGCAGCTTGGGGATGGAGGGGGTAAATGAAAAACTGTTTTTT.

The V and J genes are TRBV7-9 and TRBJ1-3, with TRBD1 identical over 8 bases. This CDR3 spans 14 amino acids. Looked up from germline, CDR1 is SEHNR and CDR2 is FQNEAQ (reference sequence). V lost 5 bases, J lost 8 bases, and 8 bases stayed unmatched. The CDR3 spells CASSATGVRDTIYF. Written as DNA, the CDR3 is TGTGCCAGCAGCGCGACAGGGGTTAGAGACACCATATATTTT.

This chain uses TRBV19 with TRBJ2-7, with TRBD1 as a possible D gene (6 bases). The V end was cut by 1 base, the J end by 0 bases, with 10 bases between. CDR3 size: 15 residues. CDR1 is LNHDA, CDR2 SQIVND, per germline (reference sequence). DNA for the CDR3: TGTGCCAGTAGTATAGTGGGGACACCCTCCTACGAGCAGTACTTC. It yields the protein CASSIVGTPSYEQYF.

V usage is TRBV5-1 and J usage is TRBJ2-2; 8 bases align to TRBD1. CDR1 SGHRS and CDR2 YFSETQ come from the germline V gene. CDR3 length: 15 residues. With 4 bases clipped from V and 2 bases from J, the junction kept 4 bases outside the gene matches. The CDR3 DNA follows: TGCGCCAGCAGCCTCGGACAGGGTAACACCGGGGAGCTGTTTTTT. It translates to CASSLGQGNTGELFF.